This TCR beta chain was found in a study of blood T cells in healthy people across ages. A sample-barcoded 5' primer and a J-beta primer mix were used in a second PCR of roughly 7 to 11 cycles. Each CDR3 protein is one row after TCRdb ran MiXCR on the 5' RACE reads. The data show approximately 810,000 distinct CDR3 sequences, around 26% seen once. This CDR3 spans 15 amino acids. CDR1 and CDR2 from the germline V gene are SNHLY and FYNNEI. J lost 6 bases, V lost 4 bases, and 9 bases had no gene match. This clonotype appeared many times. Sequencing was performed on blood. The TCR sequence derives from a woman aged 80 or older in good health. The rearrangement links TRBV2 to TRBJ2-5; 9 positions match TRBD2. CDR3 amino acids: CASSGERGAGKTQYF. The CDR3 DNA reads TGTGCCAGCAGTGGGGAGCGGGGGGCCGGAAAGACCCAGTACTTC.